Described below is a single TCR beta chain sequence and its context. Assay: immunoSEQ multiplex PCR; the TCRdb copy retains only in-frame clones and omits some. The sample consists of about 200,000 clones, approximately 87% of them appearing once. The CDR3 is 13 amino acids. The entry originates in a study of blood T cell repertoires in COVID-19. Study details: Sites across the United States, Italy and Spain contributed samples from acute and convalescent COVID-19. In each case, the material was cDNA or gDNA derived from T cells, B-cell-depleted T cells, or PBMCs.

V gene TRBV21-1 combines with J gene TRBJ1-2; the table names TRBD1, a call not compared with the DNA. TRBV21-1 is described as a pseudogene. The receptor comes from a woman aged 70 to 79 with acute or convalescent COVID-19. The sequencing input was peripheral blood. The CDR3 sequence: CASSWDRDYGYTF. In nucleotides, the CDR3 is TGTGCCAGCAGCTGGGACAGGGATTATGGCTACACCTTC.